The next 28 T cell receptor beta chains were all read from a single sample in a study of cytomegalovirus exposure and HLA in healthy donors. Measured with immunoSEQ multiplex PCR; TCRdb has only the in-frame clones, and not every one. The top ten clones hold 10% of a sample with 150,000 to 200,000 clones, roughly 91% of them seen once. Source material: PBMCs. The receptor source for this set is a woman in her late teens or twenties in good health and CMV-seropositive.

The chain has TRBV6-6 and TRBJ1-5; D might be TRBD1 (5 bases). Trimming took off 8 bases at V and 5 bases at J, with 16 bases between the two ends. The CDR3 has 14 residues. CDR1 and CDR2 (germline): MNHNY, SVGAGI (reference sequence). The CDR3 protein is CASGLSGGDQPQHF. CDR3 DNA sequence: TGTGCCAGCGGACTATCGGGGGGGGATCAGCCCCAGCATTTT.

The V call is TRBV7-2, the J call TRBJ2-1; tentative D call: TRBD2 (5 bases). The V gene's germline CDR1 is SGHTA and CDR2 FQGNSA. V lost 3 bases, J lost 5 bases, and 11 bases lay in between. The CDR3 has 14 amino acids. CDR3 loop: CASSFGSRDNEQFF. For the CDR3, the DNA is TGTGCCAGCAGCTTCGGGTCGCGGGACAATGAGCAGTTCTTC.

This clone was picked up one time. V gene TRBV7-2 combines with J gene TRBJ2-7, with D unresolved. CDR1 is SGHTA, CDR2 FQGNSA, per germline. V was pared by 6 bases and J by 1 base, with 13 bases between. CDR3 size: 14 residues. The chain's CDR3 is CASRTSLLSYEQYF. DNA for the CDR3: TGTGCCAGCAGGACATCGCTCTTATCCTACGAGCAGTACTTC.

Written as DNA, the CDR3 is TGTGCCAGCAGCGTAGAAGCGGGATCTTCCTACGAGCAGTACTTC. The encoded protein is CASSVEAGSSYEQYF. V and J are TRBV9 and TRBJ2-7, with 7 bases that match TRBD2. Losses at the gene ends were 0 bases for V and 1 base for J; bases not matched to a gene: 4. The CDR3 runs 15 residues. Germline V lookup: CDR1 SGDLS, CDR2 YYNGEE.

The chain recombines TRBV6-1 with TRBJ2-3, with 12 positions matching TRBD2. V was pared by 6 bases and J by 6 bases, with 4 bases of the junction left unmatched. CDR3 length: 14 amino acids. CDR1 is MNHNS, CDR2 SASEGT, per germline. The CDR3 nucleotides read TGTGCCAGCAGCGGACTAGCGGGACGCGATACGCAGTATTTT. Its protein product is CASSGLAGRDTQYF.

The J gene is TRBJ2-7, the V gene TRBV5-1, with TRBD2 matching over 7 bases. The CDR3 consists of 14 residues. Germline lookup yields CDR1 SGHRS and CDR2 YFSETQ. Trimming took 0 bases from V and 2 from J; bases not matched to a gene: 2. The CDR3 sequence is CASSLGEGPYEQYF. In DNA, the CDR3 is TGCGCCAGCAGCTTGGGGGAGGGCCCCTACGAGCAGTACTTC.

This clone was counted only a few times. V gene TRBV27 combines with J gene TRBJ1-2, with no clear D. The germline gives CDR1 MNHEY, CDR2 SMNVEV (reference sequence). Between the trimmed V and J ends, which lost 7 bases and 2 bases, there was a span of 11 bases. This CDR3 has 13 residues. In DNA, the CDR3 is TGTGCCAGCACCTCAGTCCCGAACTATGGCTACACCTTC. Amino acids: CASTSVPNYGYTF.

The chain combines TRBV28 with TRBJ1-1; D possibly corresponds to TRBD1 (5 bases). Germline CDR1 reads MDHEN; CDR2 reads SYDVKM. Trimming removed 7 bases at V and 1 base at J, with 13 bases between. The CDR3 runs 14 residues. In DNA form, the CDR3 reads TGTGCCAGCATACCGGGGGACTCGAACACTGAAGCTTTCTTT. Amino acid sequence: CASIPGDSNTEAFF.

The chain is built from TRBV7-2 and TRBJ2-7, with D tentatively TRBD2 (7 bases). The CDR3 has 16 amino acids. Germline V lookup: CDR1 SGHTA, CDR2 FQGNSA. V was cut by 5 bases and J by 3 bases, with 20 bases left in between. This CDR3 reads CASSPRGAGMNYEQYF. DNA of the CDR3: TGTGCCAGCAGCCCCCGGGGGGCGGGAATGAACTACGAGCAGTACTTC. The full variable domain, completed using reference TRBV7-2 and TRBJ2-7, is GAGVSQSPSNKVTEKGKDVELRCDPISGHTALYWYRQSLGQGLEFLIYFQGNSAPDKSGLPSDRFSAERTGGSVSTLTIQRTQQEDSAVYLCASSPRGAGMNYEQYFGPGTRLTVT.

The J gene is TRBJ1-1, the V gene TRBV30, with D possibly being TRBD1 (5 bases). V was cut by 7 bases and J by 4 bases, with 16 bases left in between. Germline CDR1 reads GTSNPN; CDR2 reads SVGIG (reference sequence). The CDR3 spans 13 residues. The CDR3, as DNA: TGTGCCTTCAATGTCGGGGGTGGCACTGAAGCTTTCTTT. It yields the protein CAFNVGGGTEAFF. The whole variable domain, remainder taken from reference TRBV30 and TRBJ1-1, is SQTIHQWPATLVQPVGSPLSLECTVEGTSNPNLYWYRQAAGRGLQLLFYSVGIGQISSEVPQNLSASRPQDRQFILSSKKLLLSDSGFYLCAFNVGGGTEAFFGQGTRLTVV.

The chain combines TRBV15 with TRBJ2-1; 9 nucleotides align to TRBD1. Germline V CDR1 and CDR2: LNHNV, YYDKDF (reference sequence). This CDR3 is 16 amino acids long. The V gene end was trimmed by 0 bases and the J gene end by 7 bases; junction bases not matched to a gene: 7. The chain's CDR3 is CATSRDYPDRGNEQFF. As DNA, the CDR3 is TGTGCCACCAGCAGAGATTATCCGGACAGGGGAAATGAGCAGTTCTTC.

The rearrangement joins TRBV7-8 to TRBJ2-5; tentative D call: TRBD2 (5 bases). Germline-derived CDR1 and CDR2 are SGHVS and FQNEAQ. Trimming stripped 1 base from V and 5 bases from J, with 11 bases between. The CDR3 covers 14 residues. CDR3 bases: TGTGCCAGCAGCTTAGGAGAGGGCCTGGAGACCCAGTACTTC. It codes for CASSLGEGLETQYF.

V and J are TRBV6-1 and TRBJ2-3; D remains ambiguous. CDR3 length: 12 residues. The germline V gene encodes CDR1 MNHNS and CDR2 SASEGT. The V and J ends lost 6 bases and 5 bases respectively, with 9 bases between them. CDR3 amino acids: CASRTYGDTQYF. The CDR3 DNA sequence: TGTGCCAGCAGAACCTACGGAGATACGCAGTATTTT.

V usage is TRBV11-2 and J usage is TRBJ1-1, with a possible D match to TRBD1 (6 bases). From germline, CDR1 is SGHAT and CDR2 FQNNGV. Between the trimmed V and J ends, which lost 1 base and 2 bases, there was a span of 11 bases. The CDR3 has 15 residues. The CDR3 spells CASSLVWGRNTEAFF. CDR3 nucleotide sequence: TGTGCCAGCAGCTTAGTGTGGGGGCGCAACACTGAAGCTTTCTTT.

This clone was detected only once. The chain has TRBV6-1 and TRBJ2-7; D unclear. The CDR3 has 11 amino acids. The germline gives CDR1 MNHNS, CDR2 SASEGT. Trimming cost V 6 bases and J 5 bases, with 8 bases left between them. This CDR3 is CASRENDEQYF. In DNA form, the CDR3 reads TGTGCCAGCAGGGAGAACGACGAGCAGTACTTC.

The chain couples TRBV4-2 to TRBJ2-7, with D perhaps TRBD1 (5 bases). The V end was cut by 2 bases, the J end by 3 bases, with 11 bases between. The length of the CDR3 is 14 residues. Germline CDR1 is LGHNA and CDR2 is YNFKEQ. The CDR3 sequence: CASSQQKGIYEQYF. DNA for the CDR3: TGTGCCAGCAGCCAACAAAAGGGGATCTACGAGCAGTACTTC.

This chain connects TRBV27 to TRBJ2-1, with D perhaps TRBD2 (6 bases). V lost 8 bases and J lost 13, with 18 bases in between. The CDR3 runs 12 residues. Germline CDR1 is MNHEY and CDR2 is SMNVEV (reference sequence). The DNA of the CDR3 is TGTGCCAGCTCAGGGCCCGGGAGTTTCCAGTTCTTC. It translates to CASSGPGSFQFF.

This clone appeared a single time. The rearrangement links TRBV6-5 to TRBJ2-7; D may be TRBD1 (6 bases). The germline CDR1 and CDR2 sequences are MNHEY and SVGAGI. This CDR3 is built from 13 residues. With 6 bases removed from V and 4 bases from J, the gap between germline ends came to 13 bases. Here the CDR3 reads CASRPGTYYEQYF. The CDR3 nucleotides are TGTGCCAGCAGGCCCGGGACATATTACGAGCAGTACTTC.

The chain has TRBV2 and TRBJ2-5; D gene ambiguous. V lost 6 bases and J lost 5, with 13 bases in between. The V gene's germline CDR1 is SNHLY and CDR2 FYNNEI. There are 13 residues in the CDR3. The DNA of the CDR3 is TGTGCCAGCAGGGCAGGTTTTCGGGAGACCCAGTACTTC. This translates into CASRAGFRETQYF.

The CDR3 nucleotides read TGCGCCAGCAGGCGCGGGAGGGAGGGTACACTTATAAACTCTGGGGCCAACGTCCTGACTTTC. This codes for CASRRGREGTLINSGANVLTF. The V gene is TRBV5-1, the J gene TRBJ2-6; TRBD2 matches 9 bases. Germline values: CDR1 SGHRS, CDR2 YFSETQ. The CDR3 runs 21 residues. With 5 bases clipped from V and 0 bases from J, the junction kept 18 bases outside the gene matches.

The chain combines TRBV6-6 with TRBJ1-5, with D unclear. This CDR3 is 16 amino acids long. Germline-derived CDR1 and CDR2 are MNHNY and SVGAGI (reference sequence). Trimming removed 2 bases from V and 0 bases from J, with 11 bases in between. CDR3 loop: CASSYGKDYSNQPQHF. The CDR3 DNA reads TGTGCCAGCAGTTACGGGAAGGACTATAGCAATCAGCCCCAGCATTTT.

V gene TRBV4-3 combines with J gene TRBJ2-7, with D perhaps matching TRBD2 (5 bases). Germline-derived CDR1 and CDR2 are LGHNA and YSLEER. Trimming pared 0 bases from V and 5 bases from J, leaving 5 bases between. The CDR3 spans 12 residues. CDR3 DNA: TGCGCCAGCAGCCAAGAGAGGGACGAGCAGTACTTC. Its protein product is CASSQERDEQYF.

The V call is TRBV7-2, the J call TRBJ1-4; 7 bases are a match to TRBD1. Germline values: CDR1 SGHTA, CDR2 FQGNSA. This CDR3 region has 15 residues. J gave up 8 bases and V 5 bases, and 11 bases lay outside the gene matches. The CDR3, as DNA: TGTGCCAGCAGCAGGCAGACAGGGCTTCGGGAAAAACTGTTTTTT. The encoded protein is CASSRQTGLREKLFF.

The genes are TRBV18 and TRBJ2-5; D is perhaps TRBD2 (5 bases). The CDR3 runs 13 residues. Between the trimmed V and J ends, which lost 5 bases and 5 bases, there was a span of 12 bases. Germline CDR1 reads KGHSH; CDR2 reads LQKENI. The CDR3 sequence is CASSVGVAETQYF. CDR3 bases: TGTGCCAGCTCAGTCGGGGTCGCCGAGACCCAGTACTTC.

The chain is built from TRBV29-1 and TRBJ2-7; 9 bases agree with TRBD2. The germline V gene has CDR1 SQVTM and CDR2 ANQGSEA. The CDR3 is 16 amino acids. V lost 3 bases to trimming and J lost 3 bases; unmatched junction nucleotides: 12. CDR3 amino acids: CSVDAPSSGNHYEQYF. CDR3 sequence (DNA): TGCAGCGTTGACGCACCTTCTAGCGGGAATCACTACGAGCAGTACTTC.

V and J are TRBV27 and TRBJ2-1; 12 positions match TRBD2. The CDR3 loop spans 14 amino acids. Per germline, CDR1 MNHEY and CDR2 SMNVEV (reference sequence). The J segment lost 3 bases and the V segment lost 6 bases, leaving 0 bases of the junction unmatched. The CDR3 region has the DNA TGTGCCAGCAGGACTAGCGGGAGCTACAATGAGCAGTTCTTC. Amino acid sequence: CASRTSGSYNEQFF.

V usage is TRBV5-1 and J usage is TRBJ1-1; D is undetermined. The length of the CDR3 is 12 residues. Germline CDR1 reads SGHRS; CDR2 reads YFSETQ. Between the trimmed V and J ends, which lost 5 bases and 5 bases, there was a span of 10 bases. The CDR3 loop is CASSMSGTEAFF. In DNA, the CDR3 is TGCGCCAGCAGTATGAGCGGTACTGAAGCTTTCTTT.

V usage is TRBV5-1 and J usage is TRBJ1-1, with 7 bases lining up with TRBD1. V gave up 4 bases and J gave up 8 bases; unmatched junction bases: 2. Looked up from germline, CDR1 is SGHRS and CDR2 is YFSETQ. The CDR3 runs 11 residues. The CDR3 region is CASSGDREAFF. The CDR3 nucleotides read TGCGCCAGCAGCGGGGACAGAGAAGCTTTCTTT. The full variable domain, in which reference TRBV5-1 and TRBJ1-1 provide the parts outside the CDR3, is KAGVTQTPRYLIKTRGQQVTLSCSPISGHRSVSWYQQTPGQGLQFLFEYFSETQRNKGNFPGRFSGRQFSNSRSEMNVSTLELGDSALYLCASSGDREAFFGQGTRLTVV.